The 26 T cell receptor beta chains below all came from one sample that was sequenced in a study of blood T cell repertoires in COVID-19. TCRdb's table, derived via immunoSEQ multiplex PCR, lists solely in-frame clones and lacks some. The sample has under 400,000 clones, about 87% seen once. Sequenced input: peripheral blood. The source of these receptors is a woman aged 30 to 39 with COVID-19, enrolled during active disease.

This rearrangement joins TRBV30 to TRBJ1-5; TRBD1 is a possible D gene (6 bases). Germline CDR1 GTSNPN, CDR2 SVGIG (reference sequence). The V gene lost 3 bases and the J gene lost 5 bases, with 14 bases spanning the gap. The CDR3 spans 14 residues. CDR3 residues: CAWSLQGPHQPQHF. The DNA for the CDR3 is TGTGCCTGGAGCCTACAGGGACCCCATCAGCCCCAGCATTTT.

This clone was recorded once. The gene calls are TRBV6-4 and TRBJ2-3; 11 nucleotides line up with TRBD2. Germline-derived CDR1 and CDR2 are MRHNA and SNTAGT. The CDR3 is 15 residues long. After removal of 4 bases from V and 6 bases from J, the junction contained 6 bases not matched to a gene. CDR3: CASSVLAGGGDTQYF. CDR3 nucleotides: TGTGCCAGCAGTGTGCTAGCGGGAGGCGGGGATACGCAGTATTTT.

This clone showed up just a few times. The chain links TRBV18 to TRBJ1-4; D unresolved. This CDR3 has 14 residues. Germline V gene lookup returns CDR1 KGHSH and CDR2 LQKENI. Trimming removed 6 bases at V and 8 bases at J, with 16 bases between. CDR3: CASSPLGRGEKLFF. In DNA form, the CDR3 reads TGTGCCAGCTCCCCCCTAGGGCGAGGGGAAAAACTGTTTTTT. The whole variable domain, filled in from reference TRBV18 and TRBJ1-4, reads NAGVMQNPRHLVRRRGQEARLRCSPMKGHSHVYWYRQLPEEGLKFMVYLQKENIIDESGMPKERFSAEFPKEGPSILRIQQVVRGDSAAYFCASSPLGRGEKLFFGSGTQLSVL.

The chain carries TRBV7-9 and TRBJ2-7, with TRBD2 identical over 8 bases. This CDR3 is 15 amino acids long. Unmatched junction bases numbered 3, after V lost 0 bases and J lost 2 bases. Germline V gene data show CDR1 as SEHNR and CDR2 as FQNEAQ (reference sequence). Here the CDR3 DNA reads TGTGCCAGCAGCTTAGCGGCGGGAGGAACCTACGAGCAGTACTTC. This gives the protein CASSLAAGGTYEQYF.

This chain links TRBV5-6 with TRBJ2-7, with 14 bases identical to TRBD2. In germline, CDR1 is SGHDT, CDR2 YYEEEE. The CDR3 has 15 amino acids. V was pared by 4 bases and J by 3 bases, with 3 bases of the junction left unmatched. CDR3 in amino acids: CASSPTSGRVYEQYF. CDR3 nucleotides: TGTGCCAGCAGCCCGACTAGCGGGAGGGTCTACGAGCAGTACTTC.

The chain carries TRBV14 and TRBJ2-1, with a tentative D call TRBD1 (10 bases). The CDR3 length is 21 residues. Germline V gene sequence: CDR1 SGHDN, CDR2 FVKESK. The ends were cut back, 0 bases at V and 6 bases at J, with 30 bases in the middle. The CDR3 bases are TGTGCCAGCAGCCAAGAGATCAGGGACAGGGGTTCTAGCGGGGACAGCAATGAGCAGTTCTTC. This sequence encodes CASSQEIRDRGSSGDSNEQFF.

The chain recombines TRBV2 with TRBJ1-1, with D perhaps matching TRBD1 (6 bases). Germline values: CDR1 SNHLY, CDR2 FYNNEI. V lost 10 bases and J lost 3, with 18 bases in between. This CDR3 comprises 14 residues. The CDR3 spells CATQTGLGDTEAFF. The CDR3 region has the DNA TGTGCCACCCAGACAGGCCTAGGGGACACTGAAGCTTTCTTT. Variable domain in full (rest from reference TRBV2 and TRBJ1-1): EPEVTQTPSHQVTQMGQEVILRCVPISNHLYFYWYRQILGQKVEFLVSFYNNEISEKSEIFDDQFSVERPDGSNFTLKIRSTKLEDSAMYFCATQTGLGDTEAFFGQGTRLTVV.

The chain joins TRBV21-1 to TRBJ2-7; whether TRBD1, the table's D call, matches the DNA was not checked. TRBV21-1 is designated a pseudogene. CDR3 length: 13 amino acids. In DNA form, the CDR3 reads TGTGCCAATGAACAGGGTACCCCGCTCGAGCAGTACTTC. The encoded protein is CANEQGTPLEQYF.

This clone was observed a handful of times. This chain links TRBV7-9 with TRBJ2-5; possibly TRBD1 for D (6 bases). Germline V gene data show CDR1 as SEHNR and CDR2 as FQNEAQ (reference sequence). V was pared by 5 bases and J by 9 bases, with 16 bases between. This CDR3 has 13 residues. CDR3 amino acids: CASSPRDPGAQYF. The CDR3 DNA is TGTGCCAGCAGCCCCCGGGACCCAGGGGCCCAGTACTTC. The whole variable domain, remainder taken from reference TRBV7-9 and TRBJ2-5, is DTGVSQNPRHKITKRGQNVTFRCDPISEHNRLYWYRQTLGQGPEFLTYFQNEAQLEKSRLLSDRFSAERPKGSFSTLEIQRTEQGDSAMYLCASSPRDPGAQYFGPGTRLLVL.

V usage is TRBV6-2 or TRBV6-3 and J usage is TRBJ1-2; D is uncertain. This CDR3 spans 13 amino acids. Germline V gene lookup returns CDR1 MNHEY and CDR2 SVGEGT. Trimming took 5 bases from V and 4 from J, leaving 11 bases between them. The CDR3: CASSAGELYGYTF. CDR3 coding DNA: TGTGCCAGCAGTGCAGGCGAACTCTATGGCTACACCTTC.

The chain uses TRBV2 and TRBJ2-5; 11 positions agree with TRBD1. Losses at the gene ends were 9 bases for V and 5 bases for J; bases not matched to a gene: 2. CDR1 and CDR2 from the germline V gene are SNHLY and FYNNEI. There are 12 residues in the CDR3. CDR3 amino acids: CASWDRGETQYF. CDR3 in DNA: TGTGCCAGTTGGGACAGGGGGGAGACCCAGTACTTC.

This sequence joins TRBV7-2 and TRBJ2-1; 11 bases fit TRBD2. The CDR3 length is 17 residues. Per germline, CDR1 SGHTA and CDR2 FQGNSA. V lost 3 bases and J lost 7; bases outside the gene matches: 11. CDR3 sequence: CASSFRILAGDGNEQFF. The DNA of the CDR3 is TGTGCCAGCAGCTTCCGTATACTAGCGGGAGATGGGAATGAGCAGTTCTTC.

The chain combines TRBV15 with TRBJ2-3; 8 bases align to TRBD1. CDR3 size: 15 residues. Germline loops: CDR1 LNHNV, CDR2 YYDKDF (reference sequence). The ends lost 5 bases at V and 4 bases at J; junction bases unmatched: 8. The CDR3 DNA reads as TGTGCCACCAGCGGATACAGGGGGTTGGCAGATACGCAGTATTTT. Amino acids: CATSGYRGLADTQYF.

CDR3 coding DNA: TGTGCCATCAGTGGTAGGAAGGGGGTCGGCGGGAGAGCAGATACGCAGTATTTT. This encodes CAISGRKGVGGRADTQYF. The J gene is TRBJ2-3, the V gene TRBV10-3; tentative D call: TRBD2 (7 bases). The ends were cut back, 4 bases at V and 4 bases at J, with 24 bases in the middle. The CDR3 totals 18 residues. Germline V gene sequence: CDR1 ENHRY, CDR2 SYGVKD.

The chain joins TRBV5-1 to TRBJ1-2; D perhaps matches TRBD1 (5 bases). The CDR3 runs 15 residues. Per the germline V gene, CDR1 is SGHRS and CDR2 is YFSETQ. The V gene lost 0 bases and the J gene lost 4 bases, with 13 bases spanning the gap. The CDR3 nucleotides are TGCGCCAGCAGCTTGGCGGTTACCGGGGGCTATGGCTACACCTTC. It translates to CASSLAVTGGYGYTF.

CDR3 bases: TGTGCCAGCAGTGAAACCAGGGGGCTAAAAACTGAAGCTTTCTTT. Amino acid sequence: CASSETRGLKTEAFF. The rearrangement joins TRBV6-1 to TRBJ1-1, with 8 bases that match TRBD1. Looked up from germline, CDR1 is MNHNS and CDR2 is SASEGT. This CDR3 comprises 15 residues. The junction had 7 bases not matched to a gene; V was cut back by 2 bases and J by 5 bases.

The J gene is TRBJ1-3, the V gene TRBV7-2, with D perhaps TRBD1 (5 bases). Per germline, CDR1 SGHTA and CDR2 FQGNSA. Trimming cost V 1 base and J 2 bases, with 9 bases left between them. The CDR3 sequence is 15 residues long. The chain's CDR3 is CASSLGTTAGNTIYF. CDR3 DNA: TGTGCCAGCAGCTTAGGGACAACCGCTGGAAACACCATATATTTT.

The chain carries TRBV7-9 and TRBJ1-2; 8 nucleotides agree with TRBD1. V shed 1 base and J 4 bases; nucleotides not matched to a gene: 5. Per germline, CDR1 SEHNR and CDR2 FQNEAQ (reference sequence). This CDR3 comprises 15 residues. The CDR3 nucleotides read TGTGCCAGCAGCTTAGAGCAGGGGGCGAGCTATGGCTACACCTTC. Its protein product is CASSLEQGASYGYTF.

The CDR3 DNA is TGTGCCACCAGTGATCAACAGAACGACTACGAGCAGTACTTC. As protein: CATSDQQNDYEQYF. The chain links TRBV24-1 to TRBJ2-7; D unclear. Germline assignment: CDR1 KGHDR and CDR2 SFDVKD. This CDR3 contains 14 residues. The V end was cut by 3 bases, the J end by 3 bases, with 11 bases between.

V is TRBV4-1 and J is TRBJ2-7, with D maybe TRBD2 (5 bases). V shed 0 bases and J shed 2 bases, with 11 bases lying between them. The germline gives CDR1 MGHRA, CDR2 YSYEKL. This CDR3 is built from 15 residues. The CDR3 reads CASSQDPGSTYEQYF. CDR3 DNA sequence: TGCGCCAGCAGCCAAGATCCGGGAAGCACCTACGAGCAGTACTTC.

CDR3 in amino acids: CASSKTGLGANVLTF. The CDR3 DNA is TGTGCCAGCAGCAAAACAGGGCTTGGGGCCAACGTCCTGACTTTC. The chain combines TRBV28 with TRBJ2-6; tentatively, D is TRBD1 (6 bases). This CDR3 has 15 amino acids. Trimming stripped 6 bases from V and 3 bases from J, with 12 bases between. In germline, CDR1 is MDHEN, CDR2 SYDVKM. The full variable domain, rest sourced from reference TRBV28 and TRBJ2-6, is DVKVTQSSRYLVKRTGEKVFLECVQDMDHENMFWYRQDPGLGLRLIYFSYDVKMKEKGDIPEGYSVSREKKERFSLILESASTNQTSMYLCASSKTGLGANVLTFGAGSRLTVL.

This clone was counted between two and nine times. The V gene is TRBV3-1 (or the pseudogene TRBV3-2), the J gene TRBJ2-5, with 11 bases aligning to TRBD1. The V gene end was trimmed by 4 bases and the J gene end by 4 bases; junction bases not matched to a gene: 5. The CDR3 totals 15 residues. Germline V gives CDR1 LGHDT, CDR2 YNNKEL (reference sequence). CDR3: CASSLGQGAGETQYF. Written as DNA, the CDR3 is TGTGCCAGCAGCCTTGGACAGGGGGCGGGAGAGACCCAGTACTTC.

The CDR3 spells CASQMSGRTKNIQYF. CDR3 DNA sequence: TGTGCCTCACAAATGTCCGGGAGAACCAAAAACATTCAGTACTTC. V usage is TRBV30 and J usage is TRBJ2-4; D may be TRBD2 (6 bases). The V and J ends lost 7 bases and 2 bases respectively, with 18 bases between them. CDR1 and CDR2 (germline): GTSNPN, SVGIG (reference sequence). The CDR3 loop spans 15 amino acids. The full variable domain, rest sourced from reference TRBV30 and TRBJ2-4, is SQTIHQWPATLVQPVGSPLSLECTVEGTSNPNLYWYRQAAGRGLQLLFYSVGIGQISSEVPQNLSASRPQDRQFILSSKKLLLSDSGFYLCASQMSGRTKNIQYFGAGTRLSVL.

This rearrangement joins TRBV20-1 to TRBJ2-3; 7 bases align to TRBD2. V shed 6 bases and J 8 bases; nucleotides not matched to a gene: 5. The CDR3 has 11 amino acids. CDR1 is DFQATT and CDR2 is SNEGSKA in the germline V gene (reference sequence). CDR3 coding DNA: TGCAGTGCAAAAAGCGGGGTTACGCAGTATTTT. It yields the protein CSAKSGVTQYF.

The V and J genes are TRBV6-4 and TRBJ2-5; tentative D call: TRBD2 (6 bases). CDR1 and CDR2 from the germline V gene are MRHNA and SNTAGT. The CDR3 runs to 21 residues. Between the trimmed V and J ends, which lost 2 bases and 0 bases, there was a span of 28 bases. The CDR3 protein is CASSDPHFGTRLNPYQETQYF. As DNA, the CDR3 is TGTGCCAGCAGTGACCCCCACTTTGGGACTCGCCTAAACCCGTACCAAGAGACCCAGTACTTC.

The V gene is TRBV19, the J gene TRBJ2-7; 9 nucleotides align to TRBD2. CDR3 size: 14 residues. V lost 7 bases, J lost 0 bases, and 4 bases stayed unmatched. The V gene's germline CDR1 is LNHDA and CDR2 SQIVND (reference sequence). This CDR3 is CASMSSGASYEQYF. For the CDR3, the DNA is TGTGCCAGTATGTCTAGCGGGGCCTCCTACGAGCAGTACTTC.